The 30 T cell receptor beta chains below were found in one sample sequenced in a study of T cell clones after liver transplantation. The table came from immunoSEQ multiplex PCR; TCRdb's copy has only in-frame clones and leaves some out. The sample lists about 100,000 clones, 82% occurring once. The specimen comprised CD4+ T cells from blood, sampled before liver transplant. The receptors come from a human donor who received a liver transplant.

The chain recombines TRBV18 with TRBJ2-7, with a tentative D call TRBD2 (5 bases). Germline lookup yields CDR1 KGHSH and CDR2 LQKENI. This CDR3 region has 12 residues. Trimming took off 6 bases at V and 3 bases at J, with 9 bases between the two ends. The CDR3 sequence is CASSLDFYEQYF. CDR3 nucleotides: TGTGCCAGCTCCCTGGACTTCTACGAGCAGTACTTC.

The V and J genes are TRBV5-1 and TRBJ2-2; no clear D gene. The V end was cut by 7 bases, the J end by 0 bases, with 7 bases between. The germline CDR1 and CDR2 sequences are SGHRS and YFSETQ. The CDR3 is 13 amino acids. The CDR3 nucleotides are TGCGCCAGCCCGGAGCCGAACACCGGGGAGCTGTTTTTT. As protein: CASPEPNTGELFF.

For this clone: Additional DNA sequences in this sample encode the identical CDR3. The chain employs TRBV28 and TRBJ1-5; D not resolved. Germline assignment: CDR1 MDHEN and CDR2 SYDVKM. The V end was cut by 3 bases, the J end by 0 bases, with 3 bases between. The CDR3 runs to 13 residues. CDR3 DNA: TGTGCCAGCAGTTTTTCTAGCAATCAGCCCCAGCATTTT. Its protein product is CASSFSSNQPQHF.

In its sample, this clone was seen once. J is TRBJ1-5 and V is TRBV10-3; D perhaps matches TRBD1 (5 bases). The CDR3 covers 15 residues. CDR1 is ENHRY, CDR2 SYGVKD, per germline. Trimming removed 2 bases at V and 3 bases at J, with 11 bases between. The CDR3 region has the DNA TGTGCCATCAGTGAGGGGGGAGGACACAATCAGCCCCAGCATTTT. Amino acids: CAISEGGGHNQPQHF.

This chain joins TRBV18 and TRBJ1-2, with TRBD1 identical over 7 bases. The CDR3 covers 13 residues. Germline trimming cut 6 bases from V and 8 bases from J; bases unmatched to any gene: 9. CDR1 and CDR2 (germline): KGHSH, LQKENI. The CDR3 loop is CASSPTGAGGYTF. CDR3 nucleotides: TGTGCCAGCTCCCCAACAGGGGCAGGGGGCTACACCTTC.

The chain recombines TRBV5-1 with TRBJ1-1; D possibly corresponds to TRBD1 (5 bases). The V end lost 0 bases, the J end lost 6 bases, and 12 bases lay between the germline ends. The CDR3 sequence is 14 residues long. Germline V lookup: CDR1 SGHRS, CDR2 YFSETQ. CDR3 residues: CASSLGGALPEAFF. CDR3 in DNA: TGCGCCAGCAGCTTGGGAGGGGCGCTCCCTGAAGCTTTCTTT.

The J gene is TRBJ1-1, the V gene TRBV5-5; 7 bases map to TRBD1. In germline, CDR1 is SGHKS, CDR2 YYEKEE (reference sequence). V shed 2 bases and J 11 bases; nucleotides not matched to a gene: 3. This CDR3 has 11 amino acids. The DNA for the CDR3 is TGTGCCAGCAGCTTTGACAGGGACGCTTTCTTT. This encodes CASSFDRDAFF. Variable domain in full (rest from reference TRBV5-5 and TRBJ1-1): DAGVTQSPTHLIKTRGQQVTLRCSPISGHKSVSWYQQVLGQGPQFIFQYYEKEERGRGNFPDRFSARQFPNYSSELNVNALLLGDSALYLCASSFDRDAFFGQGTRLTVV.

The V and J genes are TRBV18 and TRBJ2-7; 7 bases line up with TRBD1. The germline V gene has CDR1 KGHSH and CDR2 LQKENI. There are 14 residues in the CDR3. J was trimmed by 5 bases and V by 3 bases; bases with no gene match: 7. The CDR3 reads CASSPLGTANEQYF. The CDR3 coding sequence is TGTGCCAGCTCACCTTTAGGGACAGCAAACGAGCAGTACTTC.

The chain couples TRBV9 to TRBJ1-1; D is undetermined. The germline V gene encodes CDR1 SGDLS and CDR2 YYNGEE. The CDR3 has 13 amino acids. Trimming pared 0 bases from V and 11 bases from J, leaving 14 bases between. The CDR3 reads CASSVVPDGVAFF. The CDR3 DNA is TGTGCCAGCAGCGTAGTCCCTGACGGGGTGGCTTTCTTT.

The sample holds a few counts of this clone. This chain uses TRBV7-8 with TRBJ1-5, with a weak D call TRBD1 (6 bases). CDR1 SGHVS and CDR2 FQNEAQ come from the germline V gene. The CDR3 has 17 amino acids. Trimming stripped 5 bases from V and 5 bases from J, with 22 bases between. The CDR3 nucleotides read TGTGCCAGCAGCCCCTCCGGCGGCAGGGGAACGGATCAGCCCCAGCATTTT. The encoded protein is CASSPSGGRGTDQPQHF.

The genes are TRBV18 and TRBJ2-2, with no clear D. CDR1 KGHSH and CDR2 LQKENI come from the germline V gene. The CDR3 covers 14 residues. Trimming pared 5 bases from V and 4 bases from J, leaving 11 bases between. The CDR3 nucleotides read TGTGCCAGCTCAGCCTCAAGTGCCACCGGGGAGCTGTTTTTT. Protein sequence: CASSASSATGELFF.

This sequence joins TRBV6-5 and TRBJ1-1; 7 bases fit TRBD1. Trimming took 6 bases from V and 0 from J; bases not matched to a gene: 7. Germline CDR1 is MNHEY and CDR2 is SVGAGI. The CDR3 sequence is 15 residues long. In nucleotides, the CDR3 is TGTGCCAGCAGGCTCGGGACAGTCATGAACACTGAAGCTTTCTTT. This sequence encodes CASRLGTVMNTEAFF.

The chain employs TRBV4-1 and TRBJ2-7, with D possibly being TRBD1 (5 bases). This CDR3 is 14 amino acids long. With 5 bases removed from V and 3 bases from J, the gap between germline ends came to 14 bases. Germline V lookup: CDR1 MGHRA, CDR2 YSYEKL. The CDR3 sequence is CASSSSQAFYEQYF. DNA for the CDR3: TGCGCCAGCAGCTCGTCACAGGCCTTCTACGAGCAGTACTTC.

CDR3 DNA sequence: TGTGCCAGGGAGGCCAACGAGCAGTACTTC. This encodes CAREANEQYF. The chain employs TRBV6-8 and TRBJ2-7; D might be TRBD2 (5 bases). The CDR3 is 10 amino acids. CDR1 is MNHGY, CDR2 SAAAGT, per germline. V was trimmed by 9 bases and J by 5 bases, leaving 8 bases between them.

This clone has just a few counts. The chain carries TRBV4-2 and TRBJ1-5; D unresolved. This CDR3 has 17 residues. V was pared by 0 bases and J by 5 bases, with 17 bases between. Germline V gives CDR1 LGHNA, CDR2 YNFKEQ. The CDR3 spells CASSQDRGATPDQPQHF. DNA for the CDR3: TGTGCCAGCAGCCAAGATCGGGGTGCGACACCAGATCAGCCCCAGCATTTT.

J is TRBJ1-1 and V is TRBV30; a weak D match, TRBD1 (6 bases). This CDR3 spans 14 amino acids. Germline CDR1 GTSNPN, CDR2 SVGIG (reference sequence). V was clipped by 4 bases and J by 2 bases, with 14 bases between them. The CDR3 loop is CAWIRGPLNTEAFF. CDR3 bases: TGTGCCTGGATACGGGGGCCACTAAACACTGAAGCTTTCTTT.

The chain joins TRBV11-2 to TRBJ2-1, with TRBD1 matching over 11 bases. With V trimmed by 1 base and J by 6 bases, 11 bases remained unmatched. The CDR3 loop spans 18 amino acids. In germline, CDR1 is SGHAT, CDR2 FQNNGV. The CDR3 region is CASSLVGFGTGGTNEQFF. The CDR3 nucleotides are TGTGCCAGCAGCTTAGTAGGGTTTGGGACAGGGGGTACCAATGAGCAGTTCTTC.

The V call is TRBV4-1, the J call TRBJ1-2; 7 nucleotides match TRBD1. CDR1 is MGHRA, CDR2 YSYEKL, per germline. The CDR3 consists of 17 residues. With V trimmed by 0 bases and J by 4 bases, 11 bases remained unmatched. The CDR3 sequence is CASSQDRGDSQFYGYTF. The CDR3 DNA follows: TGCGCCAGCAGCCAAGATCGCGGGGACAGCCAGTTCTATGGCTACACCTTC.

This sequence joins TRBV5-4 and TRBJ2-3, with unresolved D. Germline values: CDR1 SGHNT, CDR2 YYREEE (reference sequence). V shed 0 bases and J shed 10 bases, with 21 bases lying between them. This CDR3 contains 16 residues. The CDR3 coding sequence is TGTGCCAGCAGCTTGGGGGCCACCGATCAGAAGGTTCCGCAGTATTTT. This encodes CASSLGATDQKVPQYF. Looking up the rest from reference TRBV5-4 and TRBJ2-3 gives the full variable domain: ETGVTQSPTHLIKTRGQQVTLRCSSQSGHNTVSWYQQALGQGPQFIFQYYREEENGRGNFPPRFSGLQFPNYSSELNVNALELDDSALYLCASSLGATDQKVPQYFGPGTRLTVL.

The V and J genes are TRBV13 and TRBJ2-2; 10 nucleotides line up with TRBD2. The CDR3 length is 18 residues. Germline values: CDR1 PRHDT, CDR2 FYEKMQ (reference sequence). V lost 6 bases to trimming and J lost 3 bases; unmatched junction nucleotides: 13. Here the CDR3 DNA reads TGTGCCAGCAGGGGGGGTCCTAGCGGGAGAGTAGACACCGGGGAGCTGTTTTTT. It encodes CASRGGPSGRVDTGELFF.

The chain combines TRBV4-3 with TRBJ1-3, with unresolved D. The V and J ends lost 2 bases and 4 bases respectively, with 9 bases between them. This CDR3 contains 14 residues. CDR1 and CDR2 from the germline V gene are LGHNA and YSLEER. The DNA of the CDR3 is TGCGCCAGCAGCCAACAGACCCGAGGAAACACCATATATTTT. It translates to CASSQQTRGNTIYF.

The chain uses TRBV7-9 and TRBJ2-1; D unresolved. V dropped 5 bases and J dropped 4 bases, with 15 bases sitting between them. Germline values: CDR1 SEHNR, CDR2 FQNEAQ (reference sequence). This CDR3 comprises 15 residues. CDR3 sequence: CASSDGQKTYNEQFF. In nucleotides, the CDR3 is TGTGCCAGCAGCGACGGGCAGAAAACATACAATGAGCAGTTCTTC. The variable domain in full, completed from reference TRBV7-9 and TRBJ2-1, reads DTGVSQNPRHKITKRGQNVTFRCDPISEHNRLYWYRQTLGQGPEFLTYFQNEAQLEKSRLLSDRFSAERPKGSFSTLEIQRTEQGDSAMYLCASSDGQKTYNEQFFGPGTRLTVL.

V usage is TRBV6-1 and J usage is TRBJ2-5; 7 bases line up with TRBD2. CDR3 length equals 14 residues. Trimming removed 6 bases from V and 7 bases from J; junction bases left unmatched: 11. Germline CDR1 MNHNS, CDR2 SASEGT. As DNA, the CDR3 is TGTGCCAGCAGCGGGGGAGGGTTTGAAGGGACCCAGTACTTC. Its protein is CASSGGGFEGTQYF.

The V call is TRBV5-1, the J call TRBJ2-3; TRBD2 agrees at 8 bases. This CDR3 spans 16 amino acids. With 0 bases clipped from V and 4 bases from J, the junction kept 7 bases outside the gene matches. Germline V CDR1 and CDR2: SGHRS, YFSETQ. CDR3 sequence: CASSLGGLGRSDTQYF. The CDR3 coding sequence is TGCGCCAGCAGCTTGGGGGGACTAGGTAGATCAGATACGCAGTATTTT.

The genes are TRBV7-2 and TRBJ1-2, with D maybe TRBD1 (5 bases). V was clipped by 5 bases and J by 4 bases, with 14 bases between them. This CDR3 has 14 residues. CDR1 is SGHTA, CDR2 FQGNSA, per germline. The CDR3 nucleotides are TGTGCCAGCAGCCCAGGCGGGGCTTCCTATGGCTACACCTTC. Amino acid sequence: CASSPGGASYGYTF.

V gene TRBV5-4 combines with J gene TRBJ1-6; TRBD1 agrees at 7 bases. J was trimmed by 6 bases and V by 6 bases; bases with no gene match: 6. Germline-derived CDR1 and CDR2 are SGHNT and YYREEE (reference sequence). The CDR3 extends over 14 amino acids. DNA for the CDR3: TGTGCCAGCACGAGGGGGCTGGGTAATTCACCCCTCCACTTT. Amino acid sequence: CASTRGLGNSPLHF.

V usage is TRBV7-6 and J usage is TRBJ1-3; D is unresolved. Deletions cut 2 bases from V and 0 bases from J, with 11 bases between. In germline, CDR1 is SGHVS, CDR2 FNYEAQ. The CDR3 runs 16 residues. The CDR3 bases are TGTGCCAGCAGCTTACAGGTGACCCACTCTGGAAACACCATATATTTT. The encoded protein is CASSLQVTHSGNTIYF.

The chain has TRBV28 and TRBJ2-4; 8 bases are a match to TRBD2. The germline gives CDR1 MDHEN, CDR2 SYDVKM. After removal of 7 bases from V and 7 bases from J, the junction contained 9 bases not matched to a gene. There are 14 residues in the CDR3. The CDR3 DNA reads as TGTGCCAGCACCCCGGGGGGGCGACAGAACATTCAGTACTTC. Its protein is CASTPGGRQNIQYF. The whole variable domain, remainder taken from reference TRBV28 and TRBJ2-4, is DVKVTQSSRYLVKRTGEKVFLECVQDMDHENMFWYRQDPGLGLRLIYFSYDVKMKEKGDIPEGYSVSREKKERFSLILESASTNQTSMYLCASTPGGRQNIQYFGAGTRLSVL.

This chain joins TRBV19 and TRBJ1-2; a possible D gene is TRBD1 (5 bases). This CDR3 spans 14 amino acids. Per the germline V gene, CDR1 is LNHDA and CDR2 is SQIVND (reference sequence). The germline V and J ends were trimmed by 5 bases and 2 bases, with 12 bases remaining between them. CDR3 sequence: CASSLWAGNYGYTF. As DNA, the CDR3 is TGTGCCAGTAGTTTGTGGGCAGGGAACTATGGCTACACCTTC.

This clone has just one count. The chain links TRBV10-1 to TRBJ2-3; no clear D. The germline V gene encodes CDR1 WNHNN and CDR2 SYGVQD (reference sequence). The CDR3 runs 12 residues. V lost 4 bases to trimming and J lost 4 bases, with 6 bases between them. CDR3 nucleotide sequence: TGCGCCAGCAGTGGTGGGTCAGATACGCAGTATTTT. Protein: CASSGGSDTQYF.